Sequencing of this T cell receptor beta chain was carried out in a study of monozygotic twins with inflammatory bowel disease. From its re-call of the 5' RACE reads, TCRdb lists each CDR3 protein once, without DNA. The repertoire table contains under 200,000 distinct CDR3 sequences. The total RNA came straight from whole blood, and T cells were not sorted beforehand. The length of the CDR3 is 17 residues. This receptor was taken from a human donor with ulcerative colitis or Crohn's disease, or a healthy co-twin of an affected twin (not recorded which). The source material was blood. The V and J genes are TRBV12-3 or TRBV12-4 and TRBJ2-7; with no DNA, the TCRdb D assignment of TRBD2 cannot be verified. This CDR3 reads CASSPRLAGGSSYEQYF.